The clone carrying this TCR beta chain was seen more than once but under ten times. What it recognizes is unknown. This CDR3 spans 12 amino acids. Germline V CDR1 and CDR2: MNHNS, SASEGT. The V segment lost 8 bases and the J segment 6 bases; nucleotides outside the gene matches: 4. MiXCR, applied by TCRdb to the 5' RACE reads, yields one record per CDR3 protein. The repertoire consists of 650,000 to 800,000 distinct CDR3 sequences, with around a fifth occurring once and the leading ten covering about a fifth. The data originate from a study of CD8 T cells in ankylosing spondylitis. Study outcomes and limitations: Made up of about eight highly homologous variants, a TCR beta motif appeared characteristic of ankylosing spondylitis blood.

This clonotype originated in a male donor with ankylosing spondylitis. This rearrangement joins TRBV6-1 to TRBJ1-2; 9 nucleotides align to TRBD1. Specimen: blood, either unsorted or a sorted T cell fraction (not recorded which). The CDR3 DNA is TGTGCCAGCGGCCGGACAGGGGATGGCTACACCTTC. This encodes CASGRTGDGYTF.